This record covers a single T cell receptor beta chain. Its antigen is as yet unknown. The sample comes from a study of T cell repertoires in cytomegalovirus infection. Background on the study: Public TCR beta signatures provided an indication of both CMV infection and a matching HLA type.

V lost 4 bases to trimming and J lost 1 base, with 14 bases between them. Per germline, CDR1 LNHDA and CDR2 SQIVND (reference sequence). The CDR3 loop spans 16 amino acids. TCRdb re-called the reads through MiXCR, storing one row per CDR3 protein. This table holds hundreds of thousands of distinct CDR3 sequences, 42% found once. The chain joins TRBV19 to TRBJ2-1; D is undetermined. The receptor's source is a human donor in good health (CMV status not recorded). Some clones in this sample may be carry-over from other donors' samples. The starting material was cultured PBMCs, obtained from culture after CMV antigen stimulation. CDR3 DNA sequence: TGTGCCAGTAGTACTCCTTCCTATTCGTCCTACAATGAGCAGTTCTTC. This translates into CASSTPSYSSYNEQFF.